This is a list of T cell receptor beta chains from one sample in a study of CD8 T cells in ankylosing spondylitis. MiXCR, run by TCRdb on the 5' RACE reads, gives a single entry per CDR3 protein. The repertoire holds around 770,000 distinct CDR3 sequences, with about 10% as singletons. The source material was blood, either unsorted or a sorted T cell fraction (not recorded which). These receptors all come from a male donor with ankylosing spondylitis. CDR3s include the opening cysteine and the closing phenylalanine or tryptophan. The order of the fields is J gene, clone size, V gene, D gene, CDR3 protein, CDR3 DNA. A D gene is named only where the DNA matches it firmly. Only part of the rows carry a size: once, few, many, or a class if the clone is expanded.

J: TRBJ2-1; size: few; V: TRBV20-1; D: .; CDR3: CSARGWALGEQFF; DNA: TGCAGTGCTAGAGGGTGGGCATTGGGTGAGCAGTTCTTC
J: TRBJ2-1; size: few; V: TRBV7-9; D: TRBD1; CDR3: CASSLDETGLFF; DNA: TGTGCCAGCAGCTTAGACGAGACAGGGCTGTTCTTC
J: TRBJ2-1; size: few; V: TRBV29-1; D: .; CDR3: CSLTDGGYNEQFF; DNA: TGCAGCCTCACTGATGGGGGTTACAATGAGCAGTTCTTC
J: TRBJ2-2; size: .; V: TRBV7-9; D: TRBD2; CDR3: CASSFSGKGTGELFF; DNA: TGTGCCAGCAGCTTTAGCGGGAAAGGAACCGGGGAGCTGTTTTTT
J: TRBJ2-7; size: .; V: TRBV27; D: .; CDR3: CASSRPGATSYEQYF; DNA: TGTGCCAGCAGTCGTCCGGGGGCGACCTCCTACGAGCAGTACTTC
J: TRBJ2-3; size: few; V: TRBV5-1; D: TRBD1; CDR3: CASSATGVDTQYF; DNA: TGCGCCAGCAGCGCCACAGGGGTGGATACGCAGTATTTT
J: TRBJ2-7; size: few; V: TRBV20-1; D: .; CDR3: CSADSGSTYEQYF; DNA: TGCAGTGCCGACAGCGGGTCCACCTACGAGCAGTACTTC
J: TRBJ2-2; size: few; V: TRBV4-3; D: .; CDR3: CASSGLLNTGELFF; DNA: TGCGCCAGCAGCGGTCTGCTGAACACCGGGGAGCTGTTTTTT
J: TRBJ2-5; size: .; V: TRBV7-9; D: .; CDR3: CASSLAAEETQYF; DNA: TGTGCCAGCAGCTTAGCTGCAGAAGAGACCCAGTACTTC
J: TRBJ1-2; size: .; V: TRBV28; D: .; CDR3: CASSLREAVYGYTF; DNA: TGTGCCAGCAGTTTACGCGAGGCGGTCTATGGCTACACCTTC
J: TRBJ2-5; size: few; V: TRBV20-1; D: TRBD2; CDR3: CSVGTSGRSVQETQYF; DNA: TGCAGCGTTGGGACTAGCGGGAGATCGGTCCAAGAGACCCAGTACTTC
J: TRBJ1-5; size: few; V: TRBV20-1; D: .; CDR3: CSARDHGGTWDKPQHF; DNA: TGCAGTGCTAGAGATCACGGGGGGACCTGGGACAAGCCCCAGCATTTT
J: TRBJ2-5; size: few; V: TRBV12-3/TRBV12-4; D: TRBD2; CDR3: CASSPTGGTQYF; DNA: TGTGCCAGCAGCCCGACGGGGGGGACCCAGTACTTC
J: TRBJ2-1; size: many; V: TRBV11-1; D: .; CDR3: CASSLAWQAYNEQFF; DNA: TGTGCCAGCAGCTTAGCGTGGCAGGCTTACAATGAGCAGTTCTTC
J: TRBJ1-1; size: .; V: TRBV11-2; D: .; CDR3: CASSLNREVVAFF; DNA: TGTGCCAGCAGCTTAAACAGGGAGGTTGTAGCTTTCTTT
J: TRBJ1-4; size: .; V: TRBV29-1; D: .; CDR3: CSVYGEKLFF; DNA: TGCAGCGTTTACGGTGAAAAACTGTTTTTT
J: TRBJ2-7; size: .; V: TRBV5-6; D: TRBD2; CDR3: CASSLGLAEYEQYF; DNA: TGTGCCAGCAGCCTGGGACTAGCGGAATACGAGCAGTACTTC
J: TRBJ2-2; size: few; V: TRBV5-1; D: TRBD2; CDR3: CASSKGLAGRWGHTGELFF; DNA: TGCGCCAGCAGCAAGGGACTAGCGGGAAGATGGGGACACACCGGGGAGCTGTTTTTT
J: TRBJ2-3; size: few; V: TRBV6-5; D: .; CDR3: CASSYGSSTDTQYF; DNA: TGTGCCAGCAGTTACGGCTCGAGCACAGATACGCAGTATTTT
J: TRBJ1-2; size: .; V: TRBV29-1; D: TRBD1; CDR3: CSVVTGDYGYTF; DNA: TGCAGCGTTGTGACAGGGGACTATGGCTACACCTTC
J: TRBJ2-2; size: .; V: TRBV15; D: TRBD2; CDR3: CATSGGLAGITGELFF; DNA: TGTGCCACCAGTGGCGGACTAGCGGGGATCACCGGGGAGCTGTTTTTT
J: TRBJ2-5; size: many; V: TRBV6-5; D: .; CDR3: CASSYGDRQETQYF; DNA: TGTGCCAGCAGTTATGGGGACCGGCAAGAGACCCAGTACTTC
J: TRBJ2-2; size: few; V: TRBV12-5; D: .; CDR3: CASGLPTTGELFF; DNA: TGTGCTAGTGGTTTGCCTACGACCGGGGAGCTGTTTTTT
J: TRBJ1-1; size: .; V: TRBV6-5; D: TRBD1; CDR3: CASSSRTGGKAFF; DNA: TGTGCCAGCAGTTCTCGGACAGGGGGTAAAGCTTTCTTT
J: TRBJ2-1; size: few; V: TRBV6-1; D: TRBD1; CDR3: CASSRQGKSYNEQFF; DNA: TGTGCCAGCAGTCGACAGGGGAAATCCTACAATGAGCAGTTCTTC
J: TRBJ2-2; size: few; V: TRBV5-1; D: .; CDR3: CASSFLTGEGTGELFF; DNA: TGCGCCAGCAGCTTCTTAACGGGAGAGGGTACCGGGGAGCTGTTTTTT
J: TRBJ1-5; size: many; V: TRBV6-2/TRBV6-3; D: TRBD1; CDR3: CASSYWTGRWSGNQPQHF; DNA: TGTGCCAGCAGTTATTGGACAGGAAGATGGTCTGGCAATCAGCCCCAGCATTTT
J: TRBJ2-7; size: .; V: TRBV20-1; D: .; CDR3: CSGGLRTPPYEQYF; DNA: TGCAGTGGGGGGTTGCGGACACCCCCCTACGAGCAGTACTTC
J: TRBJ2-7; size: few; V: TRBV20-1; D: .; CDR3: CSWEVPASYEQYF; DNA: TGCAGTTGGGAGGTGCCTGCCTCCTACGAGCAGTACTTC
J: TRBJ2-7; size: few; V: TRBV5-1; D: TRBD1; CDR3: CASRRDRLYEQYF; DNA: TGCGCCAGCCGCCGGGACAGGCTTTACGAGCAGTACTTC
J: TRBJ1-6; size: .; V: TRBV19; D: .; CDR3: CASASQGHSPLHF; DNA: TGTGCCAGCGCCTCTCAGGGCCATTCACCCCTCCACTTT
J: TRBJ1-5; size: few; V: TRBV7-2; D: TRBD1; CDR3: CASSPGTGGLSQPQHF; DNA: TGTGCCAGCAGCCCCGGGACAGGGGGCCTTAGTCAGCCCCAGCATTTT
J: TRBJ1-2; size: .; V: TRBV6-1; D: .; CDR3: CASSEGGPRYGYTF; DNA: TGTGCCAGCAGTGAAGGAGGGCCCCGCTATGGCTACACCTTC
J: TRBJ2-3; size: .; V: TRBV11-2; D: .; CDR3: CASSLDSPGGTDTQYF; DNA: TGTGCCAGCAGCCTAGACAGTCCAGGCGGCACAGATACGCAGTATTTT
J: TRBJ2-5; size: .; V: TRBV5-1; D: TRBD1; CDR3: CASSWEDRGKTQYF; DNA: TGCGCCAGCAGCTGGGAGGACAGGGGTAAGACCCAGTACTTC
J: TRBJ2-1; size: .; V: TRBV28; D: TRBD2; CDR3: CASSPEREVPNGDEQFF; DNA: TGTGCCAGCAGTCCAGAGCGGGAGGTACCAAACGGCGATGAGCAGTTCTTC
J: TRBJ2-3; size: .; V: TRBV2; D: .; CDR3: CASTGVEDTQYF; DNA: TGTGCCAGCACGGGGGTGGAAGATACGCAGTATTTT
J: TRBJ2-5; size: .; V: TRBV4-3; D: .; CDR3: CASSQLPMRGGETQYF; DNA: TGCGCCAGCAGCCAACTCCCCATGAGGGGGGGAGAGACCCAGTACTTC
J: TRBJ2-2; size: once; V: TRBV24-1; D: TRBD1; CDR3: CATSQQGATNTGELFF; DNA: TGTGCCACCAGTCAACAGGGGGCGACGAACACCGGGGAGCTGTTTTTT
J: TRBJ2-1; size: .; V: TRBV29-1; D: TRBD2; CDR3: CSVEDGLADSYNEQFF; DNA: TGCAGCGTTGAAGACGGACTAGCGGACTCCTACAATGAGCAGTTCTTC
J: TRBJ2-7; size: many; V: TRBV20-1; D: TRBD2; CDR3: CSATSGISYEQYF; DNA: TGCAGTGCCACTAGCGGGATCTCCTACGAGCAGTACTTC
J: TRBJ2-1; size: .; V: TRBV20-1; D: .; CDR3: CSARGTTSSYNEQFF; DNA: TGCAGTGCTAGGGGCACCACATCCTCCTACAATGAGCAGTTCTTC
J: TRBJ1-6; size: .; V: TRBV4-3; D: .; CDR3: CASSQGGTLNSPLHF; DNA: TGCGCCAGCAGCCAAGGTGGCACGTTAAATTCACCCCTCCACTTT
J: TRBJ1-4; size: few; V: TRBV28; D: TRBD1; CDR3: CASSIRQGIREKLFF; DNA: TGTGCCAGCAGTATACGACAGGGGATTAGGGAAAAACTGTTTTTT
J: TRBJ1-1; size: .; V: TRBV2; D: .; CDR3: CASRIESEAFF; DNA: TGTGCCAGCAGGATAGAAAGTGAAGCTTTCTTT
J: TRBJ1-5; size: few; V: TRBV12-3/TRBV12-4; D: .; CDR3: CASSLRASVDQPQHF; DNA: TGTGCCAGCAGTTTAAGGGCGTCCGTCGATCAGCCCCAGCATTTT
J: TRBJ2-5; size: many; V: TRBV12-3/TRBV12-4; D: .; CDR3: CASHPPEGETQYF; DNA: TGTGCCAGTCACCCTCCGGAGGGAGAGACCCAGTACTTC
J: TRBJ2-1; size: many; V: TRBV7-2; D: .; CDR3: CASSFQSSYNEQFF; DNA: TGTGCCAGCAGCTTCCAAAGCTCCTACAATGAGCAGTTCTTC
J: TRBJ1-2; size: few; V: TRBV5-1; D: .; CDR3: CASSYFRSYGYTF; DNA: TGCGCCAGCAGCTATTTTCGCAGCTATGGCTACACCTTC
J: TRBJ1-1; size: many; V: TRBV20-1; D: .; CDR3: CSARDRRRGSWTEAFF; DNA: TGCAGTGCTAGAGATCGGCGGCGGGGTAGTTGGACTGAAGCTTTCTTT
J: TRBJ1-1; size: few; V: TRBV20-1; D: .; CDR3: CSADEGRIILPEAFF; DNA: TGCAGTGCTGACGAAGGTCGGATAATATTACCTGAAGCTTTCTTT
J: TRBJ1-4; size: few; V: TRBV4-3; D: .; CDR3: CASSQVGVGEKLFF; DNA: TGCGCCAGCAGCCAAGTGGGGGTGGGTGAAAAACTGTTTTTT
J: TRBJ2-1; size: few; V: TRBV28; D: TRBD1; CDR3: CASRQLKRGQKQFF; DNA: TGTGCCAGCAGACAACTCAAGAGGGGACAGAAGCAGTTCTTC
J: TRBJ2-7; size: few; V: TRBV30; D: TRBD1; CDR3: CAWSVGTGELEEQYF; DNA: TGTGCCTGGAGTGTAGGGACAGGGGAATTGGAAGAGCAGTACTTC
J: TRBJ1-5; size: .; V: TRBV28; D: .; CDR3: CASSLPRGAQPQHF; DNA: TGTGCCAGCAGTCTACCCCGGGGGGCACAGCCCCAGCATTTT
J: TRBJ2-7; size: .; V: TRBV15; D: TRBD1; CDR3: CATSRGQGYGYEQYF; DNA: TGTGCCACCAGCAGGGGACAGGGGTATGGATACGAGCAGTACTTC
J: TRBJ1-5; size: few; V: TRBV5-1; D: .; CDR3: CASSLAGDLYQPQHF; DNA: TGCGCCAGCAGCTTGGCCGGGGACCTGTATCAGCCCCAGCATTTT
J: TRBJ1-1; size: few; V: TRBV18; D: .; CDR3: CATTREQANTEAFF; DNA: TGTGCCACCACCCGGGAACAGGCAAACACTGAAGCTTTCTTT
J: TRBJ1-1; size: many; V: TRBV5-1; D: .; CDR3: CASSSRPVLNTEAFF; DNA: TGCGCCAGCAGCTCCAGACCCGTCTTAAACACTGAAGCTTTCTTT